A selection of T cell receptor beta chains follows, all from one sample in a study of blood T cell repertoires in COVID-19. This table comes from immunoSEQ multiplex PCR, and its TCRdb copy is limited to in-frame clones, with some not included. Seen here are some 170,000 clones, 80% to 90% observed once, and the top ten hold 1.6%. Sequencing used peripheral blood. These receptors came from a woman aged 45-65 years with acute or convalescent COVID-19. The CDR3 runs from the conserved cysteine through the conserved F or W. D genes are given only for firm matches.

j_call,v_call,d_call,cdr3_nt,cdr3_aa
TRBJ2-7,TRBV18,TRBD2,TGTGCCAGCTCACTAAATCTAGCGGGGGCCACCTACGAGCAGTACTTC,CASSLNLAGATYEQYF
TRBJ2-2,TRBV2,NA,TGTGCCAGCAGTGCCGGGACTGGGAACACCGGGGAGCTGTTTTTT,CASSAGTGNTGELFF
TRBJ2-5,TRBV6-6,NA,TGTGCCAGCAGTTACTTGGGGCCCGAGACCCAGTACTTC,CASSYLGPETQYF
TRBJ2-5,TRBV19,NA,TGTGCCAGTAGTATTTCTACAGGAGAAGAGACCCAGTACTTC,CASSISTGEETQYF
TRBJ1-1,TRBV2,NA,TGTGCCAGCAGGCCTAGCCGGACTGAAGCTTTCTTT,CASRPSRTEAFF
TRBJ1-5,TRBV27,TRBD1,TGTGCCAGCAGTTCGGGACAGGGAAATAGTCAGCCCCAGCATTTT,CASSSGQGNSQPQHF
TRBJ1-2,TRBV6-5,NA,TGTGCCAGCGGCCTACGGGGGGTCTATGGCTACACCTTC,CASGLRGVYGYTF
TRBJ2-3,TRBV5-1,NA,TGCGCCAGCAGCTTGGATGGAGGCACTACAGATACGCAGTATTTT,CASSLDGGTTDTQYF
TRBJ1-2,TRBV10-3,NA,TGTGCCATCAATGACCCACGGTATGGCTACACCTTC,CAINDPRYGYTF
TRBJ2-1,TRBV4-2,NA,TGTGCCAGCAGCCCTGAAGGGACTCGAGGGGATGAGCAGTTCTTC,CASSPEGTRGDEQFF
TRBJ2-1,TRBV6-2/TRBV6-3,TRBD2,TGTGCCAGCAGTCACCCAAGGCGGGAGAGAGGTGAGCAGTTCTTC,CASSHPRRERGEQFF
TRBJ1-4,TRBV30,TRBD1,TGTGCCTGGAGTCGCCCAGGGGGCCTTAATGAAAAACTGTTTTTT,CAWSRPGGLNEKLFF